This T cell receptor (beta chain) was identified in a study of T-cell memory formation after mild COVID-19. As for the study in general: TCR clusters were mostly confined to one donor each.

Overall study findings and caveats: Clones that contracted from day 15 to 85 had balanced CD4/CD8; later expanders were CD4+ biased.

TCR alpha and TCR beta cDNA libraries with sample barcodes and UMIs came from 5'RACE using constant-segment primers. A single record per CDR3 protein comes from TCRdb applying MiXCR to the 5' RACE reads. The repertoire holds some 160,000 distinct CDR3 sequences, roughly 31% seen once, with 12% in the top ten. This clonotype was picked up a small number of times. Its antigen is unidentified. Per germline, CDR1 DFQATT and CDR2 SNEGSKA (reference sequence). V lost 3 bases and J lost 5, with 11 bases in between. The CDR3 totals 13 residues. Specimen: PBMCs or a T cell subset sorted from them (not recorded which). This chain connects TRBV20-1 to TRBJ2-1; tentatively, D is TRBD2 (6 bases). The sequence was collected from an adult woman who had mild COVID-19 (a few samples of this study predate the infection). Cell type and time point are not known. CDR3 sequence: CSASRGLNNEQFF. CDR3 DNA: TGCAGTGCTAGCCGGGGACTGAACAATGAGCAGTTCTTC.